Listed here are 15 T cell receptor beta chains from one sample, sequenced in a study of control samples from healthy donors and cancer patients. TCRdb keeps only in-frame clones here, not all; method: immunoSEQ multiplex PCR. The sample has about 160,000 clones; 96% are singletons. Sample: blood. These receptors were collected from a woman aged 25 to 39 in good health.

Only one count was recorded for this clone. The V gene is TRBV25-1, the J gene TRBJ2-5; the D gene could be TRBD1 or TRBD2 (6 bases each). V was shortened by 7 bases and J by 6 bases, with 18 bases between the two germline ends. There are 14 residues in the CDR3. Germline values: CDR1 MGHDK, CDR2 SYGVNS. CDR3 sequence (DNA): TGTGCCAGCACTTTTGGGGGCGGGGCGCAGACCCAGTACTTC. It specifies CASTFGGGAQTQYF.

This chain connects TRBV18 to TRBJ1-2, with TRBD1 identical over 7 bases. Losses at the gene ends were 4 bases for V and 6 bases for J; bases not matched to a gene: 5. Per germline, CDR1 KGHSH and CDR2 LQKENI. The CDR3 sequence is 13 residues long. The CDR3 DNA is TGTGCCAGCTCACGACAGGGTTCGGATGGCTACACCTTC. The encoded protein is CASSRQGSDGYTF.

This sequence joins TRBV9 and TRBJ1-2; TRBD1 aligns across 8 bases. The CDR3 covers 15 residues. The ends lost 4 bases at V and 3 bases at J; junction bases unmatched: 8. CDR1 is SGDLS and CDR2 is YYNGEE in the germline V gene. The CDR3, as DNA: TGTGCCAGCAGCTTCAGGGGGCCGGGGGACTATGGCTACACCTTC. Translated: CASSFRGPGDYGYTF. The whole variable domain, filled in from reference TRBV9 and TRBJ1-2, reads DSGVTQTPKHLITATGQRVTLRCSPRSGDLSVYWYQQSLDQGLQFLIQYYNGEERAKGNILERFSAQQFPDLHSELNLSSLELGDSALYFCASSFRGPGDYGYTFGSGTRLTVV.

A note on this clone: Other nucleotide sequences from this sample produce the same CDR3. The V gene is TRBV30, the J gene TRBJ2-3, with 11 positions matching TRBD2. V lost 0 bases and J lost 1; bases outside the gene matches: 0. The CDR3 spans 15 residues. Germline loops: CDR1 GTSNPN, CDR2 SVGIG (reference sequence). CDR3 nucleotide sequence: TGTGCCTGGAGTGTACTAGCGGGGGGCACAGATACGCAGTATTTT. Its protein product is CAWSVLAGGTDTQYF.

The chain employs TRBV7-6 and TRBJ2-1, with TRBD2 matching 13 bases. The CDR3 consists of 20 residues. V lost 2 bases and J lost 1; bases outside the gene matches: 11. In germline, CDR1 is SGHVS, CDR2 FNYEAQ. In nucleotides, the CDR3 is TGTGCCAGCAGCTTATATCCCCCCACTAGCGGGGGGGCTTCCTACAATGAGCAGTTCTTC. Protein sequence: CASSLYPPTSGGASYNEQFF.

The chain is built from TRBV27 and TRBJ1-1; maybe TRBD1 (6 bases). Looked up from germline, CDR1 is MNHEY and CDR2 is SMNVEV (reference sequence). This CDR3 has 15 residues. Trimming took off 2 bases at V and 4 bases at J, with 14 bases between the two ends. The CDR3 sequence: CASSLRTGWGTEAFF. In nucleotides, the CDR3 is TGTGCCAGCAGTTTAAGAACAGGGTGGGGCACTGAAGCTTTCTTT.

This chain joins TRBV7-8 and TRBJ1-5, with D tentatively TRBD1 (6 bases). CDR3 length: 16 amino acids. CDR1 is SGHVS, CDR2 FQNEAQ, per germline. V shed 1 base and J shed 0 bases, with 10 bases lying between them. The CDR3 here is CASSLDRAYSNQPQHF. CDR3 coding DNA: TGTGCCAGCAGCTTAGACAGGGCCTATAGCAATCAGCCCCAGCATTTT.

This chain connects TRBV12-3 or TRBV12-4 to TRBJ1-4; maybe TRBD1 (6 bases). The CDR3 covers 13 residues. Trimming removed 2 bases from V and 10 bases from J, with 11 bases in between. CDR3 nucleotides: TGTGCCAGCAGTTTATCAGGGGCGGGAAAACTGTTTTTT. Its translation is CASSLSGAGKLFF.

The gene calls are TRBV6-5 and TRBJ2-3; 10 bases are a match to TRBD2. This CDR3 has 15 amino acids. V trimming: 7 bases; J trimming: 2 bases; junction bases outside the gene matches: 6. Germline CDR1 MNHEY, CDR2 SVGAGI. CDR3 in DNA: TGTGCCAGCACCGAGACTAGCGGGCCCACAGATACGCAGTATTTT. Its protein is CASTETSGPTDTQYF.

The chain recombines TRBV30 with TRBJ1-5; a weak D match, TRBD1 (5 bases). V was cut by 5 bases and J by 5 bases, with 13 bases left in between. The CDR3 extends over 13 amino acids. Per the germline V gene, CDR1 is GTSNPN and CDR2 is SVGIG (reference sequence). The DNA for the CDR3 is TGTGCCTGGGGTGACAGTCTGGATCAGCCCCAGCATTTT. It encodes CAWGDSLDQPQHF.

This clone showed up just once. The V and J genes are TRBV6-5 and TRBJ2-7; TRBD1 matches 9 bases. V lost 8 bases, J lost 3 bases, and 2 bases stayed unmatched. Germline CDR1 is MNHEY and CDR2 is SVGAGI. The CDR3 spans 12 residues. CDR3 nucleotide sequence: TGTGCCAGCCTGGGACAGGGCTACGAGCAGTACTTC. Its protein product is CASLGQGYEQYF.

The chain employs TRBV25-1 and TRBJ2-1; 7 nucleotides agree with TRBD2. The junction had 11 bases not matched to a gene; V was cut back by 6 bases and J by 0 bases. Germline lookup yields CDR1 MGHDK and CDR2 SYGVNS. The CDR3 spans 17 residues. CDR3 DNA sequence: TGTGCCAGCAGGGGGGGAGGGACGAGGAGCTCCTACAATGAGCAGTTCTTC. It codes for CASRGGGTRSSYNEQFF.

The chain links TRBV7-9 to TRBJ1-1, with 8 bases identical to TRBD1. Per germline, CDR1 SEHNR and CDR2 FQNEAQ (reference sequence). The CDR3 spans 14 residues. Trimming at V came to 0 bases and at J to 5 bases, leaving 2 bases not matched to a gene. The CDR3 here is CASSLARTGTEAFF. DNA for the CDR3: TGTGCCAGCAGCTTAGCGCGGACAGGGACTGAAGCTTTCTTT.

This sequence joins TRBV7-6 and TRBJ2-7; 9 nucleotides line up with TRBD2. Germline-derived CDR1 and CDR2 are SGHVS and FNYEAQ. Trimming cost V 2 bases and J 3 bases; bases outside gene matches: 5. The CDR3 has 15 residues. This CDR3 is CASSLLAGENYEQYF. DNA of the CDR3: TGTGCCAGCAGCTTATTAGCGGGGGAAAACTACGAGCAGTACTTC.

The gene calls are TRBV4-1 and TRBJ1-5; D may be TRBD1 (5 bases). CDR1 is MGHRA, CDR2 YSYEKL, per germline. The CDR3 is 18 residues long. V was clipped by 2 bases and J by 0 bases, with 17 bases between them. This CDR3 is CASSQPGRTKNSNQPQHF. The DNA of the CDR3 is TGCGCCAGCAGCCAACCGGGACGAACAAAGAATAGCAATCAGCCCCAGCATTTT.